This T cell receptor beta chain was recovered during a study of metastatic and nonmetastatic thyroid tumors. Nobody among the patients had been given any treatment before thyroid surgery. MiXCR re-clonotyped the PCR reads for TCRdb. The sample has 30,000 to 45,000 clones, around 31% seen once; the top ten hold about 16%. CDR3 length equals 14 residues. Germline V gene sequence: CDR1 MNHEY, CDR2 SMNVEV (reference sequence). V was clipped by 6 bases and J by 4 bases; unmatched bases: 5. This clone was recorded a few times. The sequencing sample was made of tumor tissue. The chain employs TRBV27 and TRBJ2-7, with 11 nucleotides matching TRBD2. This TCR derives from a female donor with papillary thyroid cancer or a benign thyroid nodule (not recorded which). Some clones in this sample may be carry-over from other donors' samples. The DNA for the CDR3 is TGTGCCAGCAGCCACGGGACTAGCGGTTACGAGCAGTACTTC. Encoded protein: CASSHGTSGYEQYF.